This passage covers 22 T cell receptor beta chains from one sample sequenced in a study of cytomegalovirus exposure and HLA in healthy donors. The PCR was carried out with 60 Vbeta primers and 13 Jbeta primers. Clones were sequenced by immunoSEQ multiplex PCR, and TCRdb holds only the in-frame ones, with some missing. The sample includes around 170,000 clones, 80% of them seen just once. Sequenced input: PBMCs. The receptors were sampled from a man in his forties in good health and CMV-seropositive.

This chain uses TRBV18 with TRBJ1-2; tentative D call: TRBD1 (6 bases). V lost 5 bases and J lost 0, with 13 bases in between. Germline lookup yields CDR1 KGHSH and CDR2 LQKENI. The CDR3 runs 15 residues. This CDR3 reads CASSTKGETNYGYTF. CDR3 nucleotide sequence: TGTGCCAGCTCAACAAAGGGGGAGACTAACTATGGCTACACCTTC.

The rearrangement joins TRBV7-9 to TRBJ2-2, with D unresolved. Trimming removed 2 bases at V and 5 bases at J, with 15 bases between. The CDR3 length is 16 residues. CDR1 SEHNR and CDR2 FQNEAQ come from the germline V gene (reference sequence). The CDR3 spells CASSLQGTLSTGELFF. The CDR3 DNA follows: TGTGCCAGCAGCTTACAAGGCACACTAAGTACCGGGGAGCTGTTTTTT.

This clone has a single count. The chain is built from TRBV5-1 and TRBJ2-1; 7 bases line up with TRBD2. The CDR3 is made up of 15 amino acids. Germline V gene data show CDR1 as SGHRS and CDR2 as YFSETQ. V dropped 0 bases and J dropped 5; count of bases not matched to a gene: 5. CDR3 region: CASSLATSDHNEQFF. As DNA, the CDR3 is TGCGCCAGCAGCTTGGCAACTAGCGACCACAATGAGCAGTTCTTC.

This chain joins TRBV6-6 and TRBJ1-1; D might be TRBD1 (6 bases). The CDR3 has 11 amino acids. V was pared by 7 bases and J by 11 bases, with 14 bases between. Germline CDR1 reads MNHNY; CDR2 reads SVGAGI (reference sequence). For the CDR3, the DNA is TGTGCCAGCATCCACTCAGGGGTGGCTTTCTTT. Translation: CASIHSGVAFF.

V is TRBV30 and J is TRBJ1-1; weak D call: TRBD1 (5 bases). The germline gives CDR1 GTSNPN, CDR2 SVGIG (reference sequence). CDR3 length: 12 residues. V was cut by 2 bases and J by 12 bases, with 16 bases left in between. CDR3 in DNA: TGTGCCTGGAGTCGATTCAGGGTAAATACTTTCTTT. Its translation: CAWSRFRVNTFF.

The chain uses TRBV6-1 and TRBJ1-3; 8 bases line up with TRBD1. V was clipped by 0 bases and J by 0 bases; unmatched bases: 1. The germline CDR1 and CDR2 sequences are MNHNS and SASEGT. This CDR3 region has 16 residues. The DNA for the CDR3 is TGTGCCAGCAGTGAAGCGGGACAGGTCTCTGGAAACACCATATATTTT. It translates to CASSEAGQVSGNTIYF.

This clone was picked up a small number of times. The V call is TRBV6-1, the J call TRBJ2-5; 9 bases fit TRBD1. CDR3 length: 14 amino acids. The V gene's germline CDR1 is MNHNS and CDR2 SASEGT. Trimming at V came to 7 bases and at J to 2 bases, leaving 5 bases not matched to a gene. CDR3: CASKADRGQETQYF. The DNA of the CDR3 is TGTGCCAGCAAGGCGGACAGGGGACAAGAGACCCAGTACTTC.

This chain connects TRBV10-3 to TRBJ2-1; 8 positions match TRBD1. V was clipped by 3 bases and J by 14 bases; unmatched bases: 6. Germline V gene sequence: CDR1 ENHRY, CDR2 SYGVKD. The CDR3 covers 12 residues. CDR3 bases: TGTGCCATCAGTGAAAGGGGACAGGACGAGTTCTTC. Its translation: CAISERGQDEFF.

This clone showed up just a few times. The gene calls are TRBV2 and TRBJ1-5, with D unclear. Germline-derived CDR1 and CDR2 are SNHLY and FYNNEI. This CDR3 spans 13 amino acids. Trimming took 1 base from V and 9 from J, leaving 10 bases between them. The CDR3 DNA reads as TGTGCCAGCAGTGAAGGTAGCTACCGGCCCCAGCATTTT. Amino acid sequence: CASSEGSYRPQHF.

J is TRBJ2-7 and V is TRBV4-3, with 7 nucleotides matching TRBD1. Germline CDR1 and CDR2: LGHNA and YSLEER. After removal of 1 base from V and 3 bases from J, the junction contained 6 bases not matched to a gene. The CDR3 is 15 amino acids. The DNA of the CDR3 is TGCGCCAGCAGCCAAGGTCGACAGGGTCGCTACGAGCAGTACTTC. It translates to CASSQGRQGRYEQYF.

This rearrangement joins TRBV27 to TRBJ2-2, with TRBD1 as a possible D gene (6 bases). The CDR3 runs 14 residues. Trimming took 6 bases from V and 7 from J, leaving 15 bases between them. The germline V gene has CDR1 MNHEY and CDR2 SMNVEV (reference sequence). CDR3 nucleotides: TGTGCCAGCAGCGGACAGTTCAGGAACGGGGAGCTGTTTTTT. The encoded protein is CASSGQFRNGELFF.

The chain links TRBV19 to TRBJ2-7; D is undetermined. From germline, CDR1 is LNHDA and CDR2 SQIVND (reference sequence). V gave up 5 bases and J gave up 2 bases, with 13 bases separating them. This CDR3 region has 14 residues. The CDR3 spells CASSVSSGPYEQYF. CDR3 bases: TGTGCCAGTAGTGTCTCGTCAGGCCCCTACGAGCAGTACTTC.

This clone was counted a few times. V usage is TRBV5-1 and J usage is TRBJ1-1, with D possibly TRBD1 on 5 matching bases. This CDR3 contains 14 residues. Between the trimmed V and J ends, which lost 3 bases and 1 base, there was a span of 10 bases. Germline assignment: CDR1 SGHRS and CDR2 YFSETQ. The DNA of the CDR3 is TGCGCCAGCAGCTCGGGGGTAGGGAACACTGAAGCTTTCTTT. Protein sequence: CASSSGVGNTEAFF.

The V gene is TRBV4-3, the J gene TRBJ2-7; 8 nucleotides align to TRBD1. The CDR3 loop spans 15 amino acids. CDR1 is LGHNA, CDR2 YSLEER, per germline. The trim removed 0 bases at V and 5 bases at J, leaving 6 bases unmatched. Here the CDR3 DNA reads TGCGCCAGCAGCCAAGATCCCAGGGGGCTCAACGAGCAGTACTTC. Translated: CASSQDPRGLNEQYF.

Here the CDR3 reads CASSMGQGATGELFF. The DNA of the CDR3 is TGTGCCAGCAGCATGGGACAGGGGGCGACCGGGGAGCTGTTTTTT. The gene calls are TRBV27 and TRBJ2-2; 12 bases are shared with TRBD1. Losses at the gene ends were 6 bases for V and 5 bases for J; bases not matched to a gene: 4. Germline V gives CDR1 MNHEY, CDR2 SMNVEV (reference sequence). The CDR3 sequence is 15 residues long.

CDR3 in DNA: TGTGCCAGCAGCCGCCCTAGCGGGGGGGCCGCTGGGGCCAACGTCCTGACTTTC. Translating it yields CASSRPSGGAAGANVLTF. The rearrangement uses TRBV7-3 and TRBJ2-6; 12 nucleotides match TRBD2. Germline CDR1 reads SGHTA; CDR2 reads FQGTGA. V lost 5 bases, J lost 2 bases, and 7 bases stayed unmatched. The CDR3 runs 18 residues.

V is TRBV11-3 and J is TRBJ1-1; 7 bases match TRBD1. From germline, CDR1 is SGHNT and CDR2 YENEEA. The V and J ends lost 6 bases and 7 bases, in that order; junction bases with no gene match: 5. There are 12 residues in the CDR3. CDR3 protein: CASSTGANEAFF. Here the CDR3 DNA reads TGTGCCAGCAGTACAGGGGCTAATGAAGCTTTCTTT.

A few counts support this clone. J is TRBJ2-1 and V is TRBV7-8, with D hard to call. Trimming removed 5 bases from V and 3 bases from J, with 14 bases in between. This CDR3 region has 15 residues. Germline assignment: CDR1 SGHVS and CDR2 FQNEAQ. The CDR3 DNA follows: TGTGCCAGCAGCAAATCAGGTGCGAGCTACAATGAGCAGTTCTTC. Amino acid sequence: CASSKSGASYNEQFF.

This sequence joins TRBV9 and TRBJ2-2; D not resolved. CDR3 size: 13 residues. V dropped 0 bases and J dropped 5 bases, with 5 bases sitting between them. Looked up from germline, CDR1 is SGDLS and CDR2 is YYNGEE. The CDR3 bases are TGTGCCAGCAGCGTAGACGGGACCGGGGAGCTGTTTTTT. It is translated as CASSVDGTGELFF.

The chain uses TRBV19 and TRBJ2-7, with 8 bases fitting TRBD1. V shed 5 bases, J shed 1 base, and the junction held 4 bases outside the gene matches. Germline V gene data show CDR1 as LNHDA and CDR2 as SQIVND (reference sequence). The CDR3 length is 14 residues. The CDR3 sequence: CASSLGQASYEQYF. The CDR3, as DNA: TGTGCCAGTAGTTTGGGACAGGCATCCTACGAGCAGTACTTC.

The chain links TRBV6-5 to TRBJ1-1, with 9 nucleotides matching TRBD1. Germline V gene data show CDR1 as MNHEY and CDR2 as SVGAGI. There are 14 residues in the CDR3. The trim removed 7 bases at V and 5 bases at J, leaving 8 bases unmatched. CDR3 sequence reads: CASKSDRGGTEAFF. The CDR3 DNA sequence: TGTGCCAGCAAAAGTGACAGGGGGGGGACTGAAGCTTTCTTT.

J is TRBJ2-7 and V is TRBV19, with TRBD1 matching 7 bases. The CDR3 sequence is 14 residues long. CDR1 and CDR2 (germline): LNHDA, SQIVND (reference sequence). Trimming removed 1 base from V and 2 bases from J; junction bases left unmatched: 2. CDR3 sequence: CASSIGQGAYEQYF. The CDR3 nucleotides read TGTGCCAGTAGTATAGGACAGGGAGCCTACGAGCAGTACTTC.